This T cell receptor beta chain emerged from a study of glioma-infiltrating T cells after dendritic cell vaccination. Study-level information: Three intradermal dendritic cell vaccine injections were given every two weeks.

The primer mix had 60 V beta and 13 J beta primers. Method: immunoSEQ multiplex PCR; TCRdb's copy keeps in-frame clones and lacks some. The data contain about 82,000 clones, 80% to 90% of them seen just once; the ten biggest clones take up under 4%. The CDR3 totals 15 residues. With 4 bases removed from V and 6 bases from J, the gap between germline ends came to 18 bases. In germline, CDR1 is LNHDA, CDR2 SQIVND (reference sequence). The V and J genes are TRBV19 and TRBJ1-2; D possibly corresponds to TRBD1 (6 bases). Sequences were derived from blood, sampled before dendritic cell vaccination. The sequence derives from a human donor with glioblastoma. The DNA for the CDR3 is TGTGCCAGTAGTACTGGGACATCCCAAACGCATGGCTACACCTTC. Translating gives CASSTGTSQTHGYTF.